The rows below give T cell receptor beta chains drawn from one sample of a study of OX40 agonist ivuxolimab in advanced cancers. Clones were read by immunoSEQ multiplex PCR, and TCRdb kept only the in-frame ones, dropping some. In the table there are roughly 66,000 clones, roughly 83% of which are singletons. The starting material was CD4+ or CD8+ T cells sorted from blood, obtained in a trial of the OX40 agonist ivuxolimab. Receptor source: an adult with an advanced solid tumor such as melanoma, head and neck, liver or kidney cancer. Both conserved end residues are part of each CDR3. The D gene is left open where the match is weak. Expanded clones get a size class; other rows say once, few or many, or leave the size out.

d_gene: -; abundance: -; v_gene: TRBV15; j_gene: TRBJ1-5; CDR3nt: TGTGCCACCAGCAGAAGGAGGGGGGGCCTTTTGGGGAATCAGCCCCAGCATTTT; CDR3aa: CATSRRRGGLLGNQPQHF
d_gene: -; abundance: -; v_gene: TRBV9; j_gene: TRBJ1-2; CDR3nt: TGTGCCAGCAGCGTAGGTGTCAGAGGTGGGGGCTACACCTTC; CDR3aa: CASSVGVRGGGYTF
d_gene: -; abundance: -; v_gene: TRBV19; j_gene: TRBJ2-5; CDR3nt: TGTGCCAGTAGTATCGGCGTCGGGGGGCGAGGAGAGACCCAGTACTTC; CDR3aa: CASSIGVGGRGETQYF
d_gene: TRBD2; abundance: -; v_gene: TRBV9; j_gene: TRBJ2-3; CDR3nt: TGTGCCAGCACCACCGGAGGACTAGCGGGGGGGCCGGGAGATACGCAGTATTTT; CDR3aa: CASTTGGLAGGPGDTQYF
d_gene: -; abundance: -; v_gene: TRBV5-1; j_gene: TRBJ1-3; CDR3nt: TGCGCCAGCAGCTTGGCGTCAGGCGACGGAAACACCATATATTTT; CDR3aa: CASSLASGDGNTIYF
d_gene: TRBD2; abundance: -; v_gene: TRBV6-1; j_gene: TRBJ2-5; CDR3nt: TGTGCCAGCAGTGTCGGTTGGGGGGGGATGGTGGAGACCCAGTACTTC; CDR3aa: CASSVGWGGMVETQYF
d_gene: TRBD1; abundance: -; v_gene: TRBV5-1; j_gene: TRBJ1-1; CDR3nt: TGCGCCAGCAGCGGGGACAGGGGAGGGGGAAGGAACACTGAAGCTTTCTTT; CDR3aa: CASSGDRGGGRNTEAFF
d_gene: -; abundance: few; v_gene: TRBV5-1; j_gene: TRBJ2-5; CDR3nt: TGCGCCAGCAGCTTGTTCCTACAAGAGACCCAGTACTTC; CDR3aa: CASSLFLQETQYF
d_gene: TRBD1; abundance: -; v_gene: TRBV2; j_gene: TRBJ2-6; CDR3nt: TGTGCCAGCAAGGCAGGGGGTTCTGGGGCCAACGTCCTGACTTTC; CDR3aa: CASKAGGSGANVLTF
d_gene: TRBD2; abundance: -; v_gene: TRBV27; j_gene: TRBJ2-1; CDR3nt: TGTGCCAGCAGTTTCCCGCGGGCGGGAGTTCGCGATGAGCAGTTCTTC; CDR3aa: CASSFPRAGVRDEQFF
d_gene: -; abundance: -; v_gene: TRBV6-5; j_gene: TRBJ2-1; CDR3nt: TGTGCCAGCAGTCCCCTCGGGGGTTCTTACAATGAGCAGTTCTTC; CDR3aa: CASSPLGGSYNEQFF
d_gene: -; abundance: few; v_gene: TRBV7-8; j_gene: TRBJ2-7; CDR3nt: TGTGCCAGCAGCTTGGGCCCTACAGCCTATGAGCAGTACTTC; CDR3aa: CASSLGPTAYEQYF
d_gene: -; abundance: once; v_gene: TRBV9; j_gene: TRBJ2-1; CDR3nt: TGTGCCAGCAGCGTAGGGTGGTCGCCACACTACAATGAGCAGTTCTTC; CDR3aa: CASSVGWSPHYNEQFF
d_gene: -; abundance: -; v_gene: TRBV7-9; j_gene: TRBJ2-3; CDR3nt: TGTGCCAGCAGCTTATTGCGGGGGCCCACAGATACGCAGTATTTT; CDR3aa: CASSLLRGPTDTQYF
d_gene: -; abundance: -; v_gene: TRBV30; j_gene: TRBJ2-3; CDR3nt: TGTGCCTTAGACCCGGCCAGAGATACGCAGTATTTT; CDR3aa: CALDPARDTQYF
d_gene: TRBD1; abundance: -; v_gene: TRBV6-1; j_gene: TRBJ1-2; CDR3nt: TGTGCCAGCAGTGAGGGACAGGGTACCTATGGCTACACCTTC; CDR3aa: CASSEGQGTYGYTF
d_gene: TRBD1; abundance: -; v_gene: TRBV10-3; j_gene: TRBJ1-2; CDR3nt: TGTGCCATCAGTGTAAGGGGACAGGGGGCTCCCTATGGCTACACCTTC; CDR3aa: CAISVRGQGAPYGYTF
d_gene: TRBD2; abundance: -; v_gene: TRBV4-1; j_gene: TRBJ2-7; CDR3nt: TGCGCCAGCAGCCAAGCCTCCGCCGACGGGGGGGCCTACGAGCAGTACTTC; CDR3aa: CASSQASADGGAYEQYF
d_gene: -; abundance: few; v_gene: TRBV18; j_gene: TRBJ1-5; CDR3nt: TGTGCCAGCTCACCAGTTGGGGGCCAGCCCCAGCATTTT; CDR3aa: CASSPVGGQPQHF
d_gene: -; abundance: -; v_gene: TRBV7-2; j_gene: TRBJ2-7; CDR3nt: TGTGCCAGCAGCTTAGCGTCGGCACTCTACTCCTACGAGCAGTACTTC; CDR3aa: CASSLASALYSYEQYF
d_gene: TRBD2; abundance: -; v_gene: TRBV7-6; j_gene: TRBJ2-7; CDR3nt: TGTGCCAGCAGCTTAGGGACTAGCGGGAGTTCGGGCGAGCAGTACTTC; CDR3aa: CASSLGTSGSSGEQYF
d_gene: -; abundance: -; v_gene: TRBV6-5; j_gene: TRBJ2-7; CDR3nt: TGTGCCAGCAGTTCCGAGACCGGAAAGCAGTACTTC; CDR3aa: CASSSETGKQYF
d_gene: -; abundance: -; v_gene: TRBV11-2; j_gene: TRBJ2-7; CDR3nt: TGTGCCAGCAGCCCCCTCCAGGGAAGGGGGACCTACGAGCAGTACTTC; CDR3aa: CASSPLQGRGTYEQYF
d_gene: -; abundance: -; v_gene: TRBV27; j_gene: TRBJ1-1; CDR3nt: TGTGCCAGCAGTTTACTCGGGGGGCTAGGCACTGAAGCTTTCTTT; CDR3aa: CASSLLGGLGTEAFF
d_gene: -; abundance: -; v_gene: TRBV6-1; j_gene: TRBJ2-3; CDR3nt: TGTGCCAGCAGTCATATAGATACGCAGTATTTT; CDR3aa: CASSHIDTQYF
d_gene: -; abundance: -; v_gene: TRBV30; j_gene: TRBJ2-6; CDR3nt: TGTGCCTGGAGTGTAAGGCAGGGCTCTGGGGCCAACGTCCTGACTTTC; CDR3aa: CAWSVRQGSGANVLTF
d_gene: -; abundance: -; v_gene: TRBV19; j_gene: TRBJ2-5; CDR3nt: TGTGCCAGTCAAGCTGGAGAGACCCAGTACTTC; CDR3aa: CASQAGETQYF
d_gene: TRBD2; abundance: -; v_gene: TRBV28; j_gene: TRBJ2-1; CDR3nt: TGTGCCAGCAGCCCAAGGGGACCCGGGACTAGTTTCGGGAATGAGCAGTTCTTC; CDR3aa: CASSPRGPGTSFGNEQFF
d_gene: -; abundance: few; v_gene: TRBV30; j_gene: TRBJ1-5; CDR3nt: TGTGCCTGGAGTGTACAAGGCAATCAGCCCCAGCATTTT; CDR3aa: CAWSVQGNQPQHF
d_gene: TRBD1; abundance: -; v_gene: TRBV5-1; j_gene: TRBJ1-2; CDR3nt: TGCGCCAGCAGGGGGGACAGGGATGGCTACACCTTC; CDR3aa: CASRGDRDGYTF
d_gene: -; abundance: -; v_gene: TRBV18; j_gene: TRBJ1-4; CDR3nt: TGTGCCAGCTCAATAGACAGACCCGCGACTAATGAAAAACTGTTTTTT; CDR3aa: CASSIDRPATNEKLFF
d_gene: -; abundance: -; v_gene: TRBV6-1; j_gene: TRBJ2-7; CDR3nt: TGTGCCAGCGGGGGGGACAGGCCTTACGAGCAGTACTTC; CDR3aa: CASGGDRPYEQYF
d_gene: -; abundance: -; v_gene: TRBV30; j_gene: TRBJ2-5; CDR3nt: TGTGCCTGGAGTGGATTTAAAGAGACCCAGTACTTC; CDR3aa: CAWSGFKETQYF
d_gene: -; abundance: -; v_gene: TRBV5-4; j_gene: TRBJ1-2; CDR3nt: TGTGCCAGCAGCTCGCGGGATTTATCAAATGGCTACACCTTC; CDR3aa: CASSSRDLSNGYTF
d_gene: -; abundance: -; v_gene: TRBV5-1; j_gene: TRBJ1-4; CDR3nt: TGCGCCAGCAGCTTGGTACATACTACTAATGAAAAACTGTTTTTT; CDR3aa: CASSLVHTTNEKLFF